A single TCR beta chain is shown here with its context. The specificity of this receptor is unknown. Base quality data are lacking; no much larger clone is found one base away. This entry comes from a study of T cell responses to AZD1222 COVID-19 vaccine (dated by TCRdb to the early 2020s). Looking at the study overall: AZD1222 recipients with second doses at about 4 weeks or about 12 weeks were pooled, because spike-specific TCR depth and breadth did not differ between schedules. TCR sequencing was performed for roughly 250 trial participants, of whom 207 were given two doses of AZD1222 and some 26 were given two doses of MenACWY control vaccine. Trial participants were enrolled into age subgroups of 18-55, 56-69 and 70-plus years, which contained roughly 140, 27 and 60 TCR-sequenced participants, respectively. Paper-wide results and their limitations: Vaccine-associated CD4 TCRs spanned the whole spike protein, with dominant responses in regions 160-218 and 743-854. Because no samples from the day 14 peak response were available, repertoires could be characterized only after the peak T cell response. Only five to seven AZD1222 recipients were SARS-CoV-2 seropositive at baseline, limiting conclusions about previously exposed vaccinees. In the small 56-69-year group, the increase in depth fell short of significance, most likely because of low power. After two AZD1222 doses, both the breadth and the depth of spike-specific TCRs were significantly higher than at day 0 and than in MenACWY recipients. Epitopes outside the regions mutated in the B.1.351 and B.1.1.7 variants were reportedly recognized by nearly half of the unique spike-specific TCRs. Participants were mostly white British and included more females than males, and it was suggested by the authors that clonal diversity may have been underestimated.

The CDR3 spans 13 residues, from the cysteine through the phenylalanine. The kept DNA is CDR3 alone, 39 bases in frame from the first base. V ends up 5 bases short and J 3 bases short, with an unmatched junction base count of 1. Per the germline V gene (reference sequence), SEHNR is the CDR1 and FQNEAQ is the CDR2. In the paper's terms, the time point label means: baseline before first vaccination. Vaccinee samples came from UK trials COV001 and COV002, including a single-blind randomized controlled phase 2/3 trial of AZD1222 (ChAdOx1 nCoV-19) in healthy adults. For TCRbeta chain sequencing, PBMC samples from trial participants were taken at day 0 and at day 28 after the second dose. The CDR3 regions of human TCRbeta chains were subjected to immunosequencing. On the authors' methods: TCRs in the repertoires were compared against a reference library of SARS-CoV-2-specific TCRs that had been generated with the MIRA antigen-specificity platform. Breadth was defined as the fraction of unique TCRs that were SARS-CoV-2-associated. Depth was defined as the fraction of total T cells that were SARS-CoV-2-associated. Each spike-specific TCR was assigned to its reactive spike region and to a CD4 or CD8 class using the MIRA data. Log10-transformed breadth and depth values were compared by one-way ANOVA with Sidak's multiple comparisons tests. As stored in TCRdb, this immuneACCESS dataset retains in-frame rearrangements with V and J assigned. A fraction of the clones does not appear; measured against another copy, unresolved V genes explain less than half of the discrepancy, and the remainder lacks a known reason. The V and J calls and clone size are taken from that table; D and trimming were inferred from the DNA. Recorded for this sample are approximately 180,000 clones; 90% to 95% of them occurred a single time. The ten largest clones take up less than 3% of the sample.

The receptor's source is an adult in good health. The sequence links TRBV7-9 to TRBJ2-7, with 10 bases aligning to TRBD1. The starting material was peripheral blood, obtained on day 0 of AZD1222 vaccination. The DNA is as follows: TGTGCCAGCAGCAGGGACAGGGGCTACGAGCAGTACTTC. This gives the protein CASSRDRGYEQYF.